This T cell receptor beta chain was profiled in a study of human T cells and chemical hapten exposure. With regard to this clonotype: Antigen: not known.

Time point noted: patch test 1, 2 weeks after DPC sensitization. Indicated treatment: therapeutic diphenylcyclopropenone sensitization with weekly scalp DPC. CDR3 length: 15 residues. Germline V gene lookup returns CDR1 SGHTA and CDR2 FQGTGA. V shed 2 bases and J shed 9 bases, with 17 bases lying between them. TCRdb reprocessed the RACE reads with MiXCR, giving one entry per CDR3 protein. The profile shows about 120,000 distinct CDR3 sequences, around 13% of them singletons. Regarding the study as a whole: While controls formed fewer of them, expanded TCRs formed significantly more large CDR3 similarity clusters. Sensitizing with DPC caused no change in TCRs above 1 in 1000 frequency.

The source material was whole blood, sampled in connection with sensitization to the hapten diphenylcyclopropenone (DPC). The rearrangement uses TRBV7-3 and TRBJ2-1; D might be TRBD2 (6 bases). This receptor was taken from a young man with alopecia areata. Some clones in this sample may be carry-over from other donors' samples. DNA for the CDR3: TGTGCCAGCAGCTTAGCGGGGTACCTCCTGAGTGAGCAGTTCTTC. It is translated as CASSLAGYLLSEQFF.